This TCR beta chain was recovered during a study of blood T cell repertoires in COVID-19. From germline, CDR1 is SGHTA and CDR2 FQGNSA. V lost 2 bases to trimming and J lost 5 bases, with 7 bases between them. CDR3 size: 13 residues. Clones were read by immunoSEQ multiplex PCR, and TCRdb kept only the in-frame ones, dropping some. The data contain some 50,000 clones, 77% of them seen just once; the ten biggest clones take up around 20%. The specimen was peripheral blood. V is TRBV7-2 and J is TRBJ2-1, with a possible D match to TRBD2 (5 bases). The clonotype comes from a human donor with active or convalescent COVID-19. The donor label of this sample is uncertain. The CDR3 here is CASSLIGNNEQFF. The CDR3 coding sequence is TGTGCCAGCAGCTTAATCGGGAACAATGAGCAGTTCTTC.